This T cell receptor (beta chain) was retrieved from a study of PD-1 blockade in mismatch repair-deficient tumors. General observations from the study: After pembrolizumab, tumor-resident clones rose rapidly, then generally contracted before radiologic responses.

This table comes from immunoSEQ multiplex PCR, and its TCRdb copy is limited to in-frame clones, with some not included. The data hold about 68,000 clones, with around four fifths observed a single time. As concerns this clone: The antigen is not known.

The sequence was obtained from an adult with mismatch repair-deficient cancer. The sample here was peripheral blood, taken 2 weeks after starting pembrolizumab.

CDR3 sequence: CASSFRDYQPQHF. In DNA, the CDR3 is TGTGCCAGCAGCTTCAGGGATTATCAGCCCCAGCATTTT. This rearrangement joins TRBV7-8 to TRBJ1-5; D is possibly TRBD1 (5 bases). Trimming took 3 bases from V and 5 from J, leaving 8 bases between them. This CDR3 is built from 13 residues. Germline V lookup: CDR1 SGHVS, CDR2 FQNEAQ.